These 30 T cell receptor beta chains share one sample of origin, sequenced in a study of T-cell reconstitution after alpha-beta-depleted transplantation in children (TCRdb year 2016). The library was produced with PCR. This sample was sequenced with an Illumina HiSeq 2500. To normalize quantification of the TCRbeta repertoire, the TCR libraries were built with molecular barcoding that relied on unique molecular identifiers. The public reads were reprocessed in TCRdb via fastp at Q25 and MiXCR, keeping in-frame beta chains. Entries are consolidated by CDR3 protein sequence, retaining the most common genes and DNA. The sample profile shows about 610,000 distinct CDR3 sequences; roughly 10% of them were found once. 4% to 5% of the sample comes from the top ten. Material: PBMCs from the stem cell graft donor, obtained from the stem cell graft. These receptor sequences come from a human donor who donated a stem cell graft to a child with acute myeloid leukemia.

The table lists this clonotype with a few counts. The chain recombines TRBV12-3 or TRBV12-4 with TRBJ1-2; D remains unclear. The CDR3 totals 12 residues. V was clipped by 9 bases and J by 3 bases, with 11 bases between them. The CDR3 reads CASDGNDYGYTF. DNA of the CDR3: TGTGCCAGTGACGGTAATGACTATGGCTACACCTTC.

This clonotype was counted between two and nine times. The junction departs from germline at one end; a sequencing error may be responsible. The chain uses TRBV20-1 and TRBJ2-3; 9 bases line up with TRBD2. Germline V lookup: CDR1 DFQATT, CDR2 SNEGSKA (reference sequence). CDR3 length: 15 residues. The CDR3 loop reads CSARALAGTTNTQYF. The CDR3 DNA reads TGCAGTGCTAGGGCTCTAGCGGGGACCACAAATACGCAGTATTTT.

This clonotype was detected ten times or more. The rearrangement joins TRBV12-3 or TRBV12-4 to TRBJ2-4; 11 bases map to TRBD2. The J segment lost 0 bases and the V segment lost 5 bases, leaving 6 bases of the junction unmatched. The CDR3 is 17 residues long. This CDR3 is CASSPLTSGRAKNIQYF. DNA of the CDR3: TGTGCCAGCAGTCCCCTCACTAGCGGGAGAGCCAAAAACATTCAGTACTTC.

The V gene is TRBV20-1, the J gene TRBJ2-3; the D call may be TRBD1 or TRBD2 (6 bases each). V was clipped by 5 bases and J by 2 bases, with 11 bases between them. Germline V gene lookup returns CDR1 DFQATT and CDR2 SNEGSKA (reference sequence). There are 13 residues in the CDR3. The CDR3 DNA is TGCAGTGCTCCCGGGGGCAACACAGATACGCAGTATTTT. The encoded protein is CSAPGGNTDTQYF.

This clonotype was detected many times. The rearrangement links TRBV9 to TRBJ2-2; TRBD1 aligns across 7 bases. There are 16 residues in the CDR3. Trimming at V came to 3 bases and at J to 4 bases, leaving 9 bases not matched to a gene. Germline V lookup: CDR1 SGDLS, CDR2 YYNGEE. CDR3 nucleotides: TGTGCCAGCAGCGGATCAGGGGGTAAGGGCACCGGGGAGCTGTTTTTT. Translation: CASSGSGGKGTGELFF.

This clonotype was seen more than once but under ten times. The chain is built from TRBV20-1 and TRBJ2-3, with TRBD2 identical over 9 bases. V lost 3 bases, J lost 4 bases, and 5 bases stayed unmatched. The germline gives CDR1 DFQATT, CDR2 SNEGSKA (reference sequence). The CDR3 totals 14 residues. CDR3 coding DNA: TGCAGTGCTAGCCCTAGCGGGACAGCAGATACGCAGTATTTT. Translating it yields CSASPSGTADTQYF.

V and J are TRBV11-2 and TRBJ2-5; 9 nucleotides line up with TRBD1. Trimming took 6 bases from V and 5 from J; bases not matched to a gene: 16. The CDR3 runs to 17 residues. Germline values: CDR1 SGHAT, CDR2 FQNNGV. The CDR3 nucleotides read TGTGCCAGCAGGAAATCCTCGGGACAGGGAGGTGCGGAGACCCAGTACTTC. Translating gives CASRKSSGQGGAETQYF.

This clonotype came up a few times. The rearrangement joins TRBV20-1 to TRBJ2-7; 11 nucleotides match TRBD2. Germline V lookup: CDR1 DFQATT, CDR2 SNEGSKA (reference sequence). The CDR3 length is 14 residues. Germline trimming cut 4 bases from V and 6 bases from J; bases unmatched to any gene: 8. CDR3 protein: CSAISLAGVSEQYF. CDR3 sequence (DNA): TGCAGTGCTATCTCACTAGCGGGGGTTAGCGAGCAGTACTTC.

J is TRBJ1-4 and V is TRBV5-1; D is ambiguous. V lost 0 bases, J lost 3 bases, and 9 bases lay in between. The CDR3 is made up of 15 amino acids. Germline CDR1 SGHRS, CDR2 YFSETQ. The DNA of the CDR3 is TGCGCCAGCAGCTTGGACGGCGTGGCTAATGAAAAACTGTTTTTT. It specifies CASSLDGVANEKLFF.

V and J are TRBV7-2 and TRBJ1-3, with 8 bases lining up with TRBD1. This CDR3 contains 15 residues. J gave up 4 bases and V 7 bases, and 9 bases lay outside the gene matches. CDR1 SGHTA and CDR2 FQGNSA come from the germline V gene. CDR3 protein: CASTHGQGRGNTIYF. Here the CDR3 DNA reads TGTGCCAGCACCCACGGACAGGGTCGGGGAAACACCATATATTTT. Looking up the rest from reference TRBV7-2 and TRBJ1-3 gives the full variable domain: GAGVSQSPSNKVTEKGKDVELRCDPISGHTALYWYRQSLGQGLEFLIYFQGNSAPDKSGLPSDRFSAERTGGSVSTLTIQRTQQEDSAVYLCASTHGQGRGNTIYFGEGSWLTVV.

This clonotype was picked up a small number of times. V is TRBV29-1 and J is TRBJ2-7; a possible D gene is TRBD2 (5 bases). V lost 4 bases, J lost 4 bases, and 20 bases lay in between. The CDR3 runs to 15 residues. CDR1 is SQVTM, CDR2 ANQGSEA, per germline. CDR3 DNA: TGCAGCGTTGGGGAGTGGAATCGTGGACCTTACGAGCAGTACTTC. This codes for CSVGEWNRGPYEQYF.

The chain has TRBV24-1 and TRBJ2-1; 12 bases align to TRBD2. Germline V gene lookup returns CDR1 KGHDR and CDR2 SFDVKD. The CDR3 is 15 residues long. Unmatched junction bases numbered 5, after V lost 3 bases and J lost 9 bases. CDR3: CATSDPRTSGTEQFF. The CDR3 DNA is TGTGCCACCAGTGATCCCCGGACTAGCGGGACTGAGCAGTTCTTC.

The table lists this clonotype with many counts. The chain has TRBV20-1 and TRBJ1-5; 9 nucleotides line up with TRBD1. This CDR3 contains 15 residues. The germline CDR1 and CDR2 sequences are DFQATT and SNEGSKA (reference sequence). V lost 0 bases, J lost 4 bases, and 4 bases stayed unmatched. The CDR3 nucleotides are TGCAGTGCTAGAGATCGGACAGGGGAGAATCAGCCCCAGCATTTT. Translated, it gives CSARDRTGENQPQHF.

This clonotype has at least ten counts. The chain joins TRBV12-3 or TRBV12-4 to TRBJ2-5, with D possibly matching TRBD1 (6 bases). The CDR3 covers 14 residues. Trimming removed 4 bases at V and 4 bases at J, with 13 bases between. CDR3 region: CASSSGEYGETQYF. The CDR3 nucleotides are TGTGCCAGCAGTTCAGGGGAGTACGGAGAGACCCAGTACTTC.

This clonotype has ten or more counts. This chain connects TRBV2 to TRBJ2-3; D unresolved. The CDR3 is made up of 11 amino acids. V was clipped by 5 bases and J by 8 bases, with 8 bases between them. Germline values: CDR1 SNHLY, CDR2 FYNNEI. DNA of the CDR3: TGTGCCAGCAGTTTGACATCTACGCAGTATTTT. Amino acids: CASSLTSTQYF. Using reference TRBV2 and TRBJ2-3 for the parts outside the CDR3, the full variable domain is EPEVTQTPSHQVTQMGQEVILRCVPISNHLYFYWYRQILGQKVEFLVSFYNNEISEKSEIFDDQFSVERPDGSNFTLKIRSTKLEDSAMYFCASSLTSTQYFGPGTRLTVL.

This clonotype was seen a few times. The rearrangement joins TRBV11-2 to TRBJ2-3; 9 bases agree with TRBD2. The CDR3 covers 17 residues. V lost 5 bases and J lost 3; bases outside the gene matches: 12. Germline values: CDR1 SGHAT, CDR2 FQNNGV. The CDR3 here is CASSTSGYSGRTDTQYF. Written as DNA, the CDR3 is TGTGCCAGCAGCACCTCGGGGTACAGCGGGAGGACAGATACGCAGTATTTT.

This clonotype was counted ten times or more. The J gene is TRBJ2-3, the V gene TRBV6-5, with 13 bases that match TRBD2. Looked up from germline, CDR1 is MNHEY and CDR2 is SVGAGI. CDR3 length: 14 residues. The V gene end was trimmed by 6 bases and the J gene end by 4 bases; junction bases not matched to a gene: 1. CDR3 protein: CASRTSGRADTQYF. CDR3 DNA: TGTGCCAGCAGAACTAGCGGGAGGGCAGATACGCAGTATTTT.

This clonotype was picked up many times. This chain connects TRBV25-1 to TRBJ2-7, with TRBD1 identical over 9 bases. The J segment lost 2 bases and the V segment lost 9 bases, leaving 5 bases of the junction unmatched. This CDR3 comprises 13 residues. CDR1 MGHDK and CDR2 SYGVNS come from the germline V gene. The CDR3 spells CARDRGQTYEQYF. CDR3 bases: TGTGCCAGGGACAGGGGTCAAACCTACGAGCAGTACTTC.

The table lists this clonotype with a few counts. The V and J genes are TRBV7-9 and TRBJ2-2, with TRBD2 matching over 9 bases. V lost 3 bases and J lost 3; bases outside the gene matches: 8. This CDR3 comprises 17 residues. The germline CDR1 and CDR2 sequences are SEHNR and FQNEAQ (reference sequence). The CDR3 is CASSFFLAGKYTGELFF. Written as DNA, the CDR3 is TGTGCCAGCAGCTTTTTTCTAGCGGGGAAGTACACCGGGGAGCTGTTTTTT.

The rearrangement links TRBV10-3 to TRBJ2-1, with 13 positions matching TRBD2. The CDR3 has 15 residues. Germline V CDR1 and CDR2: ENHRY, SYGVKD. Unmatched junction bases numbered 6, after V lost 6 bases and J lost 7 bases. CDR3 nucleotide sequence: TGTGCCATCAGGCCCGGGACTAGCGGGATTAATGAGCAGTTCTTC. Amino acids: CAIRPGTSGINEQFF.

This clonotype was seen a handful of times. The rearrangement joins TRBV2 to TRBJ2-7; either TRBD1 or TRBD2 may supply D (5 bases each). The CDR3 consists of 17 residues. Trimming took off 6 bases at V and 1 base at J, with 22 bases between the two ends. CDR1 SNHLY and CDR2 FYNNEI come from the germline V gene. CDR3 sequence reads: CASRADFGTLSSYEQYF. As DNA, the CDR3 is TGTGCCAGCAGAGCTGATTTCGGGACCCTATCTTCCTACGAGCAGTACTTC.

The sample holds a few counts of this clonotype. The chain employs TRBV27 and TRBJ2-1; maybe TRBD2 (6 bases). This CDR3 comprises 15 residues. Germline V gives CDR1 MNHEY, CDR2 SMNVEV (reference sequence). The V and J ends lost 2 bases and 7 bases respectively, with 15 bases between them. The CDR3 nucleotides read TGTGCCAGCAGTTTAAGGGGTGACGGGGGTAATGAGCAGTTCTTC. Amino acids: CASSLRGDGGNEQFF.

This clonotype was counted between two and nine times. Written as DNA, the CDR3 is TGCGCCAGCAGCCGGGGACAGATTAACACCGGGGAGCTGTTTTTT. Translating it yields CASSRGQINTGELFF. V and J are TRBV5-1 and TRBJ2-2; 7 nucleotides agree with TRBD1. This CDR3 is built from 15 residues. The germline V gene has CDR1 SGHRS and CDR2 YFSETQ. Trimming cost V 4 bases and J 2 bases; bases outside gene matches: 5.

Ten or more counts support this clonotype. DNA for the CDR3: TGTGCCAGCAGCTTAGTGTCTGGGAACTATGGCTACACCTTC. Its protein is CASSLVSGNYGYTF. V gene TRBV7-2 combines with J gene TRBJ1-2; no definite D call. Germline values: CDR1 SGHTA, CDR2 FQGNSA. Between the trimmed V and J ends, which lost 1 base and 2 bases, there was a span of 8 bases. This CDR3 contains 14 residues.

The chain links TRBV7-2 to TRBJ2-1; 9 nucleotides line up with TRBD1. Losses at the gene ends were 3 bases for V and 8 bases for J; bases not matched to a gene: 8. Germline CDR1 SGHTA, CDR2 FQGNSA. The CDR3 covers 15 residues. The CDR3 protein is CASSLGQGVKHEQFF. CDR3 nucleotide sequence: TGTGCCAGCAGCTTGGGACAGGGCGTTAAGCATGAGCAGTTCTTC.

This clonotype was counted ten times or more. DNA for the CDR3: TGTGCCAGCTCACTGTCAGGGGCGGAAGAGACCCAGTACTTC. Its translation is CASSLSGAEETQYF. The V and J genes are TRBV18 and TRBJ2-5, with a possible D match to TRBD1 (6 bases). The CDR3 spans 14 residues. Trimming removed 4 bases at V and 3 bases at J, with 12 bases between. Germline CDR1 KGHSH, CDR2 LQKENI.

This clonotype was detected many times. One end of the junction does not line up with germline, which may come from a read error. The CDR3: CASSLPGNEQFF. Written as DNA, the CDR3 is TGTGCCAGCAGCTTACCGGGGAATGAGCAGTTCTTC. This chain joins TRBV5-1 and TRBJ2-1, with D perhaps matching TRBD2 (5 bases). Germline CDR1 reads SGHRS; CDR2 reads YFSETQ. The CDR3 spans 12 residues.

This clonotype was counted only a few times. This chain uses TRBV7-3 with TRBJ2-3; a weak D match, TRBD1 (5 bases). V was trimmed by 5 bases and J by 3 bases, leaving 12 bases between them. Germline V gene lookup returns CDR1 SGHTA and CDR2 FQGTGA. CDR3 length: 14 residues. CDR3 sequence: CASSQTGPTDTQYF. The CDR3, as DNA: TGTGCCAGCAGCCAAACAGGACCGACAGATACGCAGTATTTT.

The chain joins TRBV11-2 to TRBJ2-1; the match to TRBD2 covers 7 bases. With 4 bases clipped from V and 2 bases from J, the junction kept 5 bases outside the gene matches. The germline V gene encodes CDR1 SGHAT and CDR2 FQNNGV. This CDR3 region has 15 residues. CDR3 sequence (DNA): TGTGCCAGCAGCTGGGCCCGGGGGGCCTACAATGAGCAGTTCTTC. Encoded protein: CASSWARGAYNEQFF.

This clonotype has just a few counts. The CDR3 DNA sequence: TGCAGCGTCCCCAAGGGGACGAACACCGGGGAGCTGTTTTTT. Amino acid sequence: CSVPKGTNTGELFF. The chain couples TRBV29-1 to TRBJ2-2, with D possibly TRBD1 on 5 matching bases. CDR3 length: 14 residues. The V gene's germline CDR1 is SQVTM and CDR2 ANQGSEA. The V and J ends lost 6 bases and 0 bases respectively, with 11 bases between them.